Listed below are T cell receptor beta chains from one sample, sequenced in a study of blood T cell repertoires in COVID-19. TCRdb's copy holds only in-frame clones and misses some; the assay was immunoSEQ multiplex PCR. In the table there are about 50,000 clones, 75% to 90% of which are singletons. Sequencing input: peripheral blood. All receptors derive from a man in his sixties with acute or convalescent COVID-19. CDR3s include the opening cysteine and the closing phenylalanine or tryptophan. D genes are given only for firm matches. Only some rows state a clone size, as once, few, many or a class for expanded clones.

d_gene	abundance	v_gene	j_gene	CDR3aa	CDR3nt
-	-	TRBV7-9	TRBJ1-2	CASSFGVNYGYTF	TGTGCCAGCAGCTTCGGGGTTAACTATGGCTACACCTTC
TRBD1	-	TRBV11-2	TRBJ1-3	CASSYLQGNTIYF	TGTGCCAGCAGCTACCTACAGGGGAACACCATATATTTT
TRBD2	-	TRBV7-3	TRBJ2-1	CASSEKGGNEQFF	TGTGCCAGCAGCGAGAAGGGAGGGAATGAGCAGTTCTTC
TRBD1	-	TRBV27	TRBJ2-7	CASRRDRASEQYF	TGTGCCAGCAGACGGGACAGGGCCTCCGAGCAGTACTTC
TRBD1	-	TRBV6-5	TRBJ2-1	CASRGTGGTLEQFF	TGTGCCAGCAGGGGGACAGGGGGGACGCTTGAGCAGTTCTTC
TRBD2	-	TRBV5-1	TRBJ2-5	CASSFGLAVIETQYF	TGCGCCAGCAGCTTCGGCCTAGCGGTCATCGAGACCCAGTACTTC
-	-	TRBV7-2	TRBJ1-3	CASSPAGSSGNTIYF	TGTGCCAGCAGCCCGGCGGGGAGTTCTGGAAACACCATATATTTT
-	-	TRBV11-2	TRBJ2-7	CASSLSRVPTYEQYF	TGTGCCAGCAGCTTATCGCGGGTCCCAACCTACGAGCAGTACTTC
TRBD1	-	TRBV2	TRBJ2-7	CASSGQGGFYEQYF	TGTGCCAGCAGTGGACAGGGGGGATTTTACGAGCAGTACTTC
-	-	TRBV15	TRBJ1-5	CATSSSLQSNQPQHF	TGTGCCACCAGCAGTTCCCTTCAGAGCAATCAGCCCCAGCATTTT
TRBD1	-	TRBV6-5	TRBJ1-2	CASSYRLRQGNYGYTF	TGTGCCAGCAGTTACCGCCTGAGACAGGGTAACTATGGCTACACCTTC
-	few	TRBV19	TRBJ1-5	CASKGSTGSDQPQHF	TGTGCCAGTAAAGGGAGCACAGGGTCCGATCAGCCCCAGCATTTT
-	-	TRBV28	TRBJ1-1	CAIAFRRAGSTEAFF	TGTGCCATCGCCTTTAGGCGGGCAGGCTCCACTGAAGCTTTCTTT
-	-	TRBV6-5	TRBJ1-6	CASRRQDSSGSPLHF	TGTGCCAGCAGAAGACAGGACAGTTCGGGATCACCCCTCCACTTT
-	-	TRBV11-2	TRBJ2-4	CASSLWDTFENIQYF	TGTGCCAGCAGCTTATGGGACACTTTCGAAAACATTCAGTACTTC
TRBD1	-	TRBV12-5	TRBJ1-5	CASAPGTGYYQPQHF	TGTGCTAGTGCCCCCGGGACAGGATATTATCAGCCCCAGCATTTT
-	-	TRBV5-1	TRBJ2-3	CASSLGARGDTQYF	TGCGCCAGCAGCTTGGGGGCCAGGGGAGATACGCAGTATTTT
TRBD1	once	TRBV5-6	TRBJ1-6	CASSLYHEYRTGNLPLHF	TGTGCCAGCAGCTTGTACCATGAATACCGGACAGGGAATCTTCCCCTCCACTTT
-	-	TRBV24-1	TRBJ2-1	CATSGWSSYNEQFF	TGTGCCACCAGTGGGTGGAGCTCCTACAATGAGCAGTTCTTC
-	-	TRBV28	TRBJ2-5	CASSFKGAGFETQYF	TGTGCCAGCAGTTTTAAAGGGGCGGGATTTGAGACCCAGTACTTC
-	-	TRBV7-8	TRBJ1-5	CASSTQTGLWLPQHF	TGTGCCAGCAGCACACAGACGGGACTTTGGTTGCCCCAGCATTTT
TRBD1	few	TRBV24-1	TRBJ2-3	CATSDRQGPLTDTQYF	TGTGCCACCAGTGATCGACAGGGCCCACTCACAGATACGCAGTATTTT
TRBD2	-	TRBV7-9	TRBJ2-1	CASSPWGSSGFYNEQFF	TGTGCCAGCAGCCCGTGGGGGTCTAGCGGGTTCTACAATGAGCAGTTCTTC
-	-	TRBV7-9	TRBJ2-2	CASRAFAANTGELFF	TGTGCCAGCAGGGCATTTGCGGCGAACACCGGGGAGCTGTTTTTT
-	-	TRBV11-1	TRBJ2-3	CASSYTLTSTDTQYF	TGTGCCAGCAGCTATACATTGACTAGCACAGATACGCAGTATTTT
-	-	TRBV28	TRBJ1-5	CASSSTDTLSNQPQHF	TGTGCCAGCAGTTCAACGGACACCTTGAGCAATCAGCCCCAGCATTTT
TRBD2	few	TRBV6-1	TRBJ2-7	CASSEAGDGPYEQYF	TGTGCCAGCAGTGAGGCGGGGGACGGACCCTACGAGCAGTACTTC
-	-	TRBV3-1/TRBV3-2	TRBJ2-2	CASSQFGGTGGELFF	TGTGCCAGCAGCCAGTTCGGTGGCACCGGGGGGGAGCTGTTTTTT
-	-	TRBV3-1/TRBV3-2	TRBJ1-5	CASSPPIVAKRNNQPQHF	TGTGCCAGCAGCCCCCCTATTGTCGCAAAAAGAAATAATCAGCCCCAGCATTTT
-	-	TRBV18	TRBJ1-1	CASSPGGGRAGNTEAFF	TGTGCCAGCTCACCTGGGGGGGGGCGTGCTGGGAACACTGAAGCTTTCTTT
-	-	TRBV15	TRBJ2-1	CATSRDQTSARSQFF	TGTGCCACCAGCAGAGATCAAACGTCGGCGAGGTCGCAGTTCTTC
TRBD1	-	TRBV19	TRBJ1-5	CASSPAKTGNGNQPQHF	TGTGCCAGTAGCCCTGCTAAGACAGGGAACGGCAATCAGCCCCAGCATTTT